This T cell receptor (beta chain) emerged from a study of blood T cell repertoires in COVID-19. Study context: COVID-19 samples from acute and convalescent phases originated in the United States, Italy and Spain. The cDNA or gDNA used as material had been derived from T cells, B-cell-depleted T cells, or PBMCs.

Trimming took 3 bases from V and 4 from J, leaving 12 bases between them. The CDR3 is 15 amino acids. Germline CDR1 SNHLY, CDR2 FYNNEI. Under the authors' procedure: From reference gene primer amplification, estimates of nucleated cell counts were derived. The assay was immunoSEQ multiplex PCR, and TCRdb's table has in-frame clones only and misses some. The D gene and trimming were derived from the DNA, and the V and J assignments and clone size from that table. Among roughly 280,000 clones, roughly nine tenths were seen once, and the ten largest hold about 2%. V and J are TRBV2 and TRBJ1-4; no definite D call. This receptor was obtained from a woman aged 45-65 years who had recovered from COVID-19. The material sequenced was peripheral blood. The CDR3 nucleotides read TGTGCCAGCAGTGAGGCCCTCGGGGTTAATGAAAAACTGTTTTTT. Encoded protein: CASSEALGVNEKLFF. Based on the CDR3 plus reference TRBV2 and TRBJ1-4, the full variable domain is EPEVTQTPSHQVTQMGQEVILRCVPISNHLYFYWYRQILGQKVEFLVSFYNNEISEKSEIFDDQFSVERPDGSNFTLKIRSTKLEDSAMYFCASSEALGVNEKLFFGSGTQLSVL.